Listed below are T cell receptor beta chains from one sample, sequenced in a study of T cell clonotyping in hematopoietic cell transplantation. Only in-frame clones appear in the TCRdb table, and some are missing; sequencing was by immunoSEQ multiplex PCR. Seen here are thousands of clones, almost 80% observed once, and the top ten hold 15% to 20%. Specimen: PBMCs, collected 180 days after allogeneic stem cell transplant. These receptors originate from a male patient aged 35-50 years who had an allogeneic stem cell transplant from a related donor, so the T cells may come from the graft donor. Some clones in this sample may be carry-over from other donors' samples. Both conserved end residues are part of each CDR3. The D gene is left open where the match is weak. Rows give clone size only sometimes, using once, few, many, or a class for an expanded clone.

j_gene: TRBJ2-3
v_gene: TRBV28
abundance: NA
d_gene: TRBD1
CDR3nt: TGTGCCAGCCTTTGGGACAGGAGCCGCACAGATACGCAGTATTTT
CDR3aa: CASLWDRSRTDTQYF

j_gene: TRBJ1-4
v_gene: TRBV29-1
abundance: NA
d_gene: TRBD1
CDR3nt: TGCGGGACACGGACAGGCAATGAAAAACTGTTTTTT
CDR3aa: CGTRTGNEKLFF

j_gene: TRBJ1-5
v_gene: TRBV6-5
abundance: NA
d_gene: TRBD1
CDR3nt: TGTGCCAGCCGAAATCAGGGGGCGGGAAATCAGCCCCAGCATTTT
CDR3aa: CASRNQGAGNQPQHF

j_gene: TRBJ1-5
v_gene: TRBV7-2
abundance: NA
d_gene: NA
CDR3nt: TGTGCCAGCAGCCCCCATGGAGGAAACAATCAGCCCCAGCATTTT
CDR3aa: CASSPHGGNNQPQHF

j_gene: TRBJ1-6
v_gene: TRBV19
abundance: NA
d_gene: NA
CDR3nt: TGTGCCAGTAGTATAGGACAACCGCCTAATAATTCACCCCTCCACTTT
CDR3aa: CASSIGQPPNNSPLHF

j_gene: TRBJ2-7
v_gene: TRBV6-5
abundance: NA
d_gene: TRBD1
CDR3nt: TGTGCCAGCAGTCCGGGACAGATCATTTCCTACGAGCAGTACTTC
CDR3aa: CASSPGQIISYEQYF

j_gene: TRBJ2-7
v_gene: TRBV5-1
abundance: few
d_gene: TRBD1
CDR3nt: TGCGCCAGCAGCCGGGGACAGGGGGCCTACGAGCAGTACTTC
CDR3aa: CASSRGQGAYEQYF

j_gene: TRBJ1-3
v_gene: TRBV5-8
abundance: NA
d_gene: NA
CDR3nt: TGTGCCAGCAGCTTGCCAGGGGGAAACACCATATATTTT
CDR3aa: CASSLPGGNTIYF

j_gene: TRBJ2-3
v_gene: TRBV19
abundance: NA
d_gene: TRBD2
CDR3nt: TGTGCCAGTAGTTGGTACAGAACTAGCGGGCGCCCCGATACGCAGTATTTT
CDR3aa: CASSWYRTSGRPDTQYF

j_gene: TRBJ1-1
v_gene: TRBV30
abundance: NA
d_gene: NA
CDR3nt: TGTGCCTGGAGTCCGTTGATGAACACTGAAGCTTTCTTT
CDR3aa: CAWSPLMNTEAFF

j_gene: TRBJ2-1
v_gene: TRBV6-6
abundance: NA
d_gene: TRBD1
CDR3nt: TGTGCCAGCAGTCACTGGGACAGGGGGTCATATGAGCAGTTCTTC
CDR3aa: CASSHWDRGSYEQFF

j_gene: TRBJ2-1
v_gene: TRBV5-1
abundance: once
d_gene: NA
CDR3nt: TGCGCCAGCAGCTTGACGGTATCGAGGGTCAATGAGCAGTTCTTC
CDR3aa: CASSLTVSRVNEQFF

j_gene: TRBJ1-2
v_gene: TRBV7-3
abundance: NA
d_gene: NA
CDR3nt: TGTGCCAGCAGCTTATCCCCGAGCCCATCCGACGGCTACACCTTC
CDR3aa: CASSLSPSPSDGYTF

j_gene: TRBJ2-7
v_gene: TRBV6-6
abundance: NA
d_gene: NA
CDR3nt: TGTGCCAGCAGTTACCTCGTCCCGGGACACGAGCAGTACTTC
CDR3aa: CASSYLVPGHEQYF

j_gene: TRBJ1-5
v_gene: TRBV30
abundance: NA
d_gene: NA
CDR3nt: TGTGCCTGGAGTCTGGCGAGCGATCAGCCCCAGCATTTT
CDR3aa: CAWSLASDQPQHF

j_gene: TRBJ2-3
v_gene: TRBV4-1
abundance: NA
d_gene: TRBD2
CDR3nt: TGCGCCAGCAGCAAATTTAGCGGGGTGGGAGATACGCAGTATTTT
CDR3aa: CASSKFSGVGDTQYF

j_gene: TRBJ1-2
v_gene: TRBV19
abundance: NA
d_gene: NA
CDR3nt: TGTGCCAGTAAGCCAGGGGCAAGCTTAGACTATGGCTACACCTTC
CDR3aa: CASKPGASLDYGYTF

j_gene: TRBJ2-5
v_gene: TRBV5-4
abundance: NA
d_gene: NA
CDR3nt: TGTGCCAGCAGCTCCGACAACCACCAAGAGACCCAGTACTTC
CDR3aa: CASSSDNHQETQYF

j_gene: TRBJ1-5
v_gene: TRBV7-2
abundance: NA
d_gene: NA
CDR3nt: TGTGCCAGCAGCTTAGATTACCGGGACACCTACCGGGACCCGGGGACCCAGCATTTT
CDR3aa: CASSLDYRDTYRDPGTQHF

j_gene: TRBJ2-6
v_gene: TRBV28
abundance: NA
d_gene: NA
CDR3nt: TGTGCCAGCAGTCTGGGGTTAAGCTCTGGGGCCAACGTCCTGACTTTC
CDR3aa: CASSLGLSSGANVLTF

j_gene: TRBJ1-1
v_gene: TRBV5-5
abundance: NA
d_gene: NA
CDR3nt: TGTGCCAGCAGCTTGATGGGGTGGAACACTGAAGCTTTCTTT
CDR3aa: CASSLMGWNTEAFF

j_gene: TRBJ1-1
v_gene: TRBV6-1
abundance: NA
d_gene: TRBD1
CDR3nt: TGTGCCAGCAGTGTTACAGGGGGGACTGAAGCTTTCTTT
CDR3aa: CASSVTGGTEAFF

j_gene: TRBJ1-1
v_gene: TRBV5-6
abundance: NA
d_gene: NA
CDR3nt: TGTGCCAGCAGCTTCCTCATAGATGAAGCTTTCTTT
CDR3aa: CASSFLIDEAFF

j_gene: TRBJ2-2
v_gene: TRBV28
abundance: NA
d_gene: NA
CDR3nt: TGTGCCAGCAGTTCAATGGGGACTCGGGAGCTGTTTTTT
CDR3aa: CASSSMGTRELFF

j_gene: TRBJ2-1
v_gene: TRBV6-4
abundance: few
d_gene: NA
CDR3nt: TGTGCCAGCAGTGATGAGCCGGACCCCTACAATGAGCAGTTCTTC
CDR3aa: CASSDEPDPYNEQFF

j_gene: TRBJ2-7
v_gene: TRBV5-5
abundance: NA
d_gene: TRBD1
CDR3nt: TGTGCCAGCAGCTTGGGACAGGGGCTCCCCTACGAGCAGTACTTC
CDR3aa: CASSLGQGLPYEQYF

j_gene: TRBJ1-2
v_gene: TRBV6-1
abundance: NA
d_gene: NA
CDR3nt: TGTGCCAGCAGGATAGACGGGGACTATGGCTACACCTTC
CDR3aa: CASRIDGDYGYTF

j_gene: TRBJ1-3
v_gene: TRBV6-1
abundance: few
d_gene: NA
CDR3nt: TGTGCCAGCAGTGAATCTCCTGGAAACACCATATATTTT
CDR3aa: CASSESPGNTIYF

j_gene: TRBJ1-1
v_gene: TRBV10-3
abundance: NA
d_gene: NA
CDR3nt: TGTGCCATCAGTGAGTCGACGTGGAGAACCGAAGCTTTCTTT
CDR3aa: CAISESTWRTEAFF